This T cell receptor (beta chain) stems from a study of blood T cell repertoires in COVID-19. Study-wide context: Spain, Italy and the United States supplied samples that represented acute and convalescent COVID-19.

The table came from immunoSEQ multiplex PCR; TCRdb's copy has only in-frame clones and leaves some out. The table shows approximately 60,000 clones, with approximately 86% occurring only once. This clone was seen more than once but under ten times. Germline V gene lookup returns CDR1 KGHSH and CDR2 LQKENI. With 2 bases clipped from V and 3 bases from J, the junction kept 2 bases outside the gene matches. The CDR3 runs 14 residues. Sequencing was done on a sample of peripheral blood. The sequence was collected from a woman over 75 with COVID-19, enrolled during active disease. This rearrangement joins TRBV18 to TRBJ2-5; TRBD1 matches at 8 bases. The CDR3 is CASSPGQGKETQYF. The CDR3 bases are TGTGCCAGCTCACCAGGACAGGGAAAAGAGACCCAGTACTTC.